The clone carrying this T cell receptor (beta chain) was seen ten or more times. Its antigen remains unidentified. Documented time point: newly diagnosed GD, antithyroid drugs for less than 3 months. Extracted RNA from PBMCs served as the source of the TCR library. The patients were drawn from one endocrinology department in Xi'an, China. There are 13 residues in the CDR3. V was trimmed by 3 bases and J by 4 bases, leaving 9 bases between them. The germline CDR1 and CDR2 sequences are SNHLY and FYNNEI. The authors built TCR beta libraries using iRepertoire HTBI primers and Arm-PCR of CDR3 regions. TCRdb re-called the multiplex PCR reads with MiXCR, one entry per CDR3 protein. The sample yields more than 450,000 distinct CDR3 sequences, about 11% seen once. The data were taken from a study of regulatory T cells in long-lasting Graves disease. Overall study findings and caveats: The study found TRBV28, TRBJ1-2 and TRBJ2-5 favored in persistent disease. Lower TCR diversity was seen in persistent Graves' patients than in newly diagnosed ones.

The same data also went into a second study, on T cells in Graves' hyperthyroidism and ophthalmopathy. That paper notes: A model of 13 V-J pairs discriminated ophthalmopathy from stable hyperthyroidism.

The rearrangement links TRBV2 to TRBJ1-1; D is undetermined. The receptor was derived from a woman aged 25 to 39 with Graves disease. Sequencing was performed on peripheral blood mononuclear cells (PBMCs), taken at new diagnosis, from a patient treated with antithyroid drugs. CDR3 nucleotide sequence: TGTGCCAGCAGTGAGAATCGGGGCACTGAAGCTTTCTTT. Amino acids: CASSENRGTEAFF.